This is a list of T cell receptor beta chains from one sample in a study of CD8+ T cells in alopecia areata. The method was immunoSEQ multiplex PCR; TCRdb's version includes in-frame clones alone and lacks a portion of them. Of around 82,000 clones in the sample, roughly 51% are singletons; the top ten hold roughly 5.6%. The sample taken for sequencing was NKG2D-high CD8+ T cells sorted from blood. The origin of the receptors is a human donor with alopecia areata. The CDR3 runs from the conserved cysteine through the conserved F or W. Fields, in order: clone size, V gene, D gene, J gene, CDR3 protein, CDR3 DNA. D genes are given only for firm matches. Not every row has a clone size; where given, it reads once, few, many or a size class.

-,TRBV5-1,TRBD2,TRBJ2-7,CASSLVSSGGTYEQYF,TGCGCCAGCAGCTTGGTCTCTAGCGGGGGAACCTACGAGCAGTACTTC
-,TRBV30,TRBD2,TRBJ2-3,CAWSRGGDTQYF,TGTGCCTGGAGCCGGGGGGGGGATACGCAGTATTTT
-,TRBV7-9,TRBD1,TRBJ2-1,CASSDRGVGHEQFF,TGTGCCAGCAGTGACAGGGGGGTAGGCCATGAGCAGTTCTTC
-,TRBV29-1,TRBD2,TRBJ2-1,CSVDSGGAYEQFF,TGCAGCGTTGACAGCGGGGGGGCCTATGAGCAGTTCTTC
-,TRBV9,-,TRBJ2-7,CASSVTETRGSEQYF,TGTGCCAGCAGCGTAACGGAGACTAGGGGTTCGGAGCAGTACTTC
-,TRBV30,-,TRBJ1-1,CAWSAQFDTVNTEAFF,TGTGCCTGGAGTGCCCAATTCGACACGGTGAACACTGAAGCTTTCTTT
-,TRBV5-1,TRBD1,TRBJ2-3,CASSQGQGATDTQYF,TGCGCCAGCAGCCAGGGACAGGGGGCCACAGATACGCAGTATTTT
few,TRBV28,-,TRBJ2-2,CASSLSDTTNTGELFF,TGTGCCAGCAGTCTCTCCGACACAACGAACACCGGGGAGCTGTTTTTT
few,TRBV23-1,-,TRBJ1-6,CASTKTLHNSPLHF,TGCGCCAGCACCAAGACACTTCATAATTCACCCCTCCACTTT
once,TRBV20-1,-,TRBJ1-1,CSANDNTEAFF,TGCAGTGCCAATGATAACACTGAAGCTTTCTTT
-,TRBV11-2,-,TRBJ1-1,CASSLGGADTEAFF,TGTGCCAGCAGCTTAGGAGGGGCGGACACTGAAGCTTTCTTT
-,TRBV29-1,-,TRBJ1-1,CSVEDENTEAFF,TGCAGCGTTGAAGATGAAAACACTGAAGCTTTCTTT
-,TRBV7-9,TRBD2,TRBJ2-1,CASSSNPGTSVYNEQFF,TGTGCCAGCAGCTCGAATCCCGGGACTAGCGTTTACAATGAGCAGTTCTTC
-,TRBV5-6,-,TRBJ1-1,CASSPRPNTEAFF,TGTGCCAGCAGCCCTCGACCGAACACTGAAGCTTTCTTT
-,TRBV27,-,TRBJ2-7,CASSPGHGYEQYF,TGTGCCAGCAGCCCGGGACACGGCTACGAGCAGTACTTC
-,TRBV27,-,TRBJ2-7,CASEDSGHYEQYF,TGTGCCAGCGAGGACAGCGGACACTACGAGCAGTACTTC
-,TRBV5-1,-,TRBJ1-2,CASSLGLTSIYGYTF,TGCGCCAGCAGCTTGGGTCTAACAAGCATCTATGGCTACACCTTC
-,TRBV6-6,-,TRBJ1-2,CASRIDSFYGYTF,TGTGCCAGCAGGATAGACAGCTTCTATGGCTACACCTTC